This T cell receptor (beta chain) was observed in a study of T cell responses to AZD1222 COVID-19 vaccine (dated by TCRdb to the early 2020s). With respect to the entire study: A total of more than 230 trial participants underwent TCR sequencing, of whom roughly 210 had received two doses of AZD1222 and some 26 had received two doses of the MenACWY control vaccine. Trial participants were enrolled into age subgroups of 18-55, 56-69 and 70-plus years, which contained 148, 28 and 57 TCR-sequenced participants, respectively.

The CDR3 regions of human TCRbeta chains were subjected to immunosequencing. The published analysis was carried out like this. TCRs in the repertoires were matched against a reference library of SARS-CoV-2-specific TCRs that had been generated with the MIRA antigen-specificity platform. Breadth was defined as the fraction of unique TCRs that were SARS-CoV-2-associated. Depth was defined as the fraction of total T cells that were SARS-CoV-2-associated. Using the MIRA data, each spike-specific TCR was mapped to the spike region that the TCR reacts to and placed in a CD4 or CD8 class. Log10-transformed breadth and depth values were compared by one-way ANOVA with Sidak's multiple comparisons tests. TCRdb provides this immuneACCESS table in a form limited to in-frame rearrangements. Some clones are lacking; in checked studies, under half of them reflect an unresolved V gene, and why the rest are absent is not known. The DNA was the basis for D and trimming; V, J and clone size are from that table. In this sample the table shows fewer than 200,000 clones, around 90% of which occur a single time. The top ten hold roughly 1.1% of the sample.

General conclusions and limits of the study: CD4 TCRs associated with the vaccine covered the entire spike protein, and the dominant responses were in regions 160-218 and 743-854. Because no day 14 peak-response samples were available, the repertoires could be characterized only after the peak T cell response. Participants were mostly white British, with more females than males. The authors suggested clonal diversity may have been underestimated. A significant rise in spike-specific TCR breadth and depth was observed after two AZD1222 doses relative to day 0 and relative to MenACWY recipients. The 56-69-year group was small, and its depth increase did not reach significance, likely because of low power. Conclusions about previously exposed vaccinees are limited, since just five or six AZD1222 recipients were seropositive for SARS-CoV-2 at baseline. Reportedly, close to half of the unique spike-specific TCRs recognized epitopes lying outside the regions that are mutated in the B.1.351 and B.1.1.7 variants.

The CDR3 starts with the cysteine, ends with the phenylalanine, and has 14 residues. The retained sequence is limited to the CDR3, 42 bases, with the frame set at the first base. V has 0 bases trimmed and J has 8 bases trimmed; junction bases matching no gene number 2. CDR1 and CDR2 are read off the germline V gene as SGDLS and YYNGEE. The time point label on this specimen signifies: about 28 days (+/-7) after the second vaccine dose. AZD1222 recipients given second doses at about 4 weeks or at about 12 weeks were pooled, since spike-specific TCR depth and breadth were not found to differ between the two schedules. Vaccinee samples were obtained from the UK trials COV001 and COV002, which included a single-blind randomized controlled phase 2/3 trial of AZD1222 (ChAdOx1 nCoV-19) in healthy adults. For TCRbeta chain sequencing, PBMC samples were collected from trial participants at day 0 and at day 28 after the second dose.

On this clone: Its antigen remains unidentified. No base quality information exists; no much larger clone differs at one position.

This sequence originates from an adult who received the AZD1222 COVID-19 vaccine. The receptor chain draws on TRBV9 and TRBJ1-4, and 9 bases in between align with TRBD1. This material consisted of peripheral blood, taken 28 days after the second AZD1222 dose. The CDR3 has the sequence CASSVGQGDEKLFF. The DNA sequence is TGTGCCAGCAGCGTAGGACAGGGGGACGAAAAACTGTTTTTT.